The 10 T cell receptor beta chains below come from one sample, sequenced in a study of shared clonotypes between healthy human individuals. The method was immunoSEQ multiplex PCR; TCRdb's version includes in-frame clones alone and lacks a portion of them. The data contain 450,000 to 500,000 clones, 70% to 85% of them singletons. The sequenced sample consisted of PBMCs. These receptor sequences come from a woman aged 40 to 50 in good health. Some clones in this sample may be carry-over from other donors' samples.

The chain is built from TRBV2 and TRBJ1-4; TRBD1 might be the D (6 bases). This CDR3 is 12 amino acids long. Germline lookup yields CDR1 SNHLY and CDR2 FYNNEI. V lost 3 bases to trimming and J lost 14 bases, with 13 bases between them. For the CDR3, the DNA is TGTGCCAGCAGTGAGAACAGGGTAGATCTGTTTTTT. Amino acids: CASSENRVDLFF.

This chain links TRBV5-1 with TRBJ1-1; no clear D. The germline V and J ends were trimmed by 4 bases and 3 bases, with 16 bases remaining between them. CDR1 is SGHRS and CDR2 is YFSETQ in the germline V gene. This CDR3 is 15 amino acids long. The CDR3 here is CASSPLGNWDTEAFF. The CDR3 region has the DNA TGCGCCAGCAGCCCCCTCGGGAATTGGGACACTGAAGCTTTCTTT.

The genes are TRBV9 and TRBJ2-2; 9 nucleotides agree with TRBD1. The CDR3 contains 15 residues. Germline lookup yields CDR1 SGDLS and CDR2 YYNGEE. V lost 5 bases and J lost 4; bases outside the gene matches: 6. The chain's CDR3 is CASSRQGGFTGELFF. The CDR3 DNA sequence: TGTGCCAGCAGTCGACAGGGGGGCTTCACCGGGGAGCTGTTTTTT. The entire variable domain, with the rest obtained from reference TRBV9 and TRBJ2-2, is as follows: DSGVTQTPKHLITATGQRVTLRCSPRSGDLSVYWYQQSLDQGLQFLIQYYNGEERAKGNILERFSAQQFPDLHSELNLSSLELGDSALYFCASSRQGGFTGELFFGEGSRLTVL.

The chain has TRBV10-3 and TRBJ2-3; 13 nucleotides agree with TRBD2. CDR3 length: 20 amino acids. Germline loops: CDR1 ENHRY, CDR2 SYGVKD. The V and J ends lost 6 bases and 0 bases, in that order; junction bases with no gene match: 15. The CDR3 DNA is TGTGCCATCAGACCCGCACCGGGACTAGCGGGATCGTCTAGCACAGATACGCAGTATTTT. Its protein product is CAIRPAPGLAGSSSTDTQYF.

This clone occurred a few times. The DNA for the CDR3 is TGTGCCAGCAGTACCAAGCGGGAGGGCCCCCACGAGCAGTACTTC. This translates into CASSTKREGPHEQYF. The chain employs TRBV27 and TRBJ2-5, with 10 bases matching TRBD2. The better agreement between TRBJ2-7 and the DNA end casts doubt on the J call. This CDR3 contains 15 residues. Per germline, CDR1 MNHEY and CDR2 SMNVEV (reference sequence).

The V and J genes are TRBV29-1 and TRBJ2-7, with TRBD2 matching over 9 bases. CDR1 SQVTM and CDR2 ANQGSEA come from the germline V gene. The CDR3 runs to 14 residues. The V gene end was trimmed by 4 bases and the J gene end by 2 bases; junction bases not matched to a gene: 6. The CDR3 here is CSVGRTSAAYEQYF. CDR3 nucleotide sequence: TGCAGCGTTGGGAGGACTAGCGCAGCCTACGAGCAGTACTTC.

CDR3 in amino acids: CASSSTSGRQFF. Here the CDR3 DNA reads TGTGCCAGCAGCTCAACTAGCGGGAGGCAGTTCTTC. The V call is TRBV7-2, the J call TRBJ2-1, with TRBD2 matching 11 bases. The ends lost 4 bases at V and 12 bases at J; junction bases unmatched: 2. This CDR3 is 12 amino acids long. Germline CDR1 reads SGHTA; CDR2 reads FQGNSA.

CDR3 loop: CASSPSGRGNNEQFF. CDR3 nucleotide sequence: TGTGCCAGCAGTCCTAGCGGGAGGGGGAACAATGAGCAGTTCTTC. The chain carries TRBV27 and TRBJ2-1; 12 nucleotides match TRBD2. Germline trimming cut 5 bases from V and 5 bases from J; bases unmatched to any gene: 4. In germline, CDR1 is MNHEY, CDR2 SMNVEV (reference sequence). The CDR3 length is 15 residues.

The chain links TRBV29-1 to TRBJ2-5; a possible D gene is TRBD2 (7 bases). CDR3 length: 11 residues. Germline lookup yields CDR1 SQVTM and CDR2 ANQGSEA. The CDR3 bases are TGCGCTTGGGGGGGGCCAGAGACCCAGTACTTC. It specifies CAWGGPETQYF. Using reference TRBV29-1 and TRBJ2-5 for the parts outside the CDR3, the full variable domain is SAVISQKPSRDICQRGTSLTIQCQVDSQVTMMFWYRQQPGQSLTLIATANQGSEATYESGFVIDKFPISRPNLTFSTLTVSNMSPEDSSIYLCAWGGPETQYFGPGTRLLVL.

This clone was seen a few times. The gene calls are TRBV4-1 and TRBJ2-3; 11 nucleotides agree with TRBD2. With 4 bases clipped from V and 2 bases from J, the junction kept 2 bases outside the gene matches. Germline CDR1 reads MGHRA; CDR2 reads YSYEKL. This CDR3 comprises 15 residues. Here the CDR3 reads CASSPSGRPTDTQYF. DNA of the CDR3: TGCGCCAGCAGCCCTAGCGGGAGGCCCACAGATACGCAGTATTTT.